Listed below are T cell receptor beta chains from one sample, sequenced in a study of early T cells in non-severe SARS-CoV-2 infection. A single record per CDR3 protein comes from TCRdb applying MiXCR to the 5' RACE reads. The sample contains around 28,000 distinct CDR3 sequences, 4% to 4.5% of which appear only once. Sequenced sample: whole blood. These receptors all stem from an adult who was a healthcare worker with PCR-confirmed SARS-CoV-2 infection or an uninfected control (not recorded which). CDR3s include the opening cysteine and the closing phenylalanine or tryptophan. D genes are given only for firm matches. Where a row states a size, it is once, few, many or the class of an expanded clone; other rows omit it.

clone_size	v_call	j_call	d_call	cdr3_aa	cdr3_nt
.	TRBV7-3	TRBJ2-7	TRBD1	CASSMTGGYEQYF	TGTGCCAGCAGCATGACAGGGGGCTACGAGCAGTACTTC
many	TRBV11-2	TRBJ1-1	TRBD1	CASSLDRGQAFF	TGTGCCAGCAGCTTAGACAGGGGGCAGGCTTTCTTT
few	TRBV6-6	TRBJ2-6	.	CASSYPGREGANVLTF	TGTGCCAGCAGTTACCCTGGACGGGAAGGGGCCAACGTCCTGACTTTC
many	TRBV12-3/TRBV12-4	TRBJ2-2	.	CASGLAGELFF	TGTGCCAGCGGCTTAGCCGGGGAGCTGTTTTTT
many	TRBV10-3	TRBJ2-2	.	CALQANTGELFF	TGTGCCCTTCAGGCGAACACCGGGGAGCTGTTTTTT
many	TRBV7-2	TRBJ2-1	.	CASSLAGGGPYNEQFF	TGTGCCAGCAGCTTAGCGGGGGGCGGACCTTACAATGAGCAGTTCTTC
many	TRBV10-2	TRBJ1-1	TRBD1	CASSDSGGPEAFF	TGCGCCAGCAGTGACTCAGGGGGCCCTGAAGCTTTCTTT
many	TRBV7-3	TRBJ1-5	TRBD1	CASSLRVGTGTQPQHF	TGTGCCAGCAGCTTACGGGTAGGGACAGGGACGCAGCCCCAGCATTTT
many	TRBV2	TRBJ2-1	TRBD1	CASSAGTGVENEQFF	TGTGCCAGCAGCGCCGGGACAGGGGTGGAAAATGAGCAGTTCTTC
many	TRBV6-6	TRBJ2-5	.	CASSPRRETQYF	TGTGCCAGCAGCCCACGTCGAGAGACCCAGTACTTC
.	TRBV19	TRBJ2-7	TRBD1	CASSAWDSYEQYF	TGTGCCAGTAGTGCCTGGGACAGCTACGAGCAGTACTTC
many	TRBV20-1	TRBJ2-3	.	CSATEGIIYWNDTDTQYF	TGCAGTGCTACGGAGGGAATCATCTACTGGAACGACACAGATACGCAGTATTTT
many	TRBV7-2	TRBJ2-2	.	CASSFGDSTGELFF	TGTGCCAGCAGCTTTGGTGACAGCACCGGGGAGCTGTTTTTT
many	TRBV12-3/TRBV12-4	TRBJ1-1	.	CASSLRGHTEAFF	TGTGCCAGCAGTCTCAGGGGTCACACTGAAGCTTTCTTT
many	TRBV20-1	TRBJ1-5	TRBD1	CSGTGSNQPQHF	TGCAGTGGGACAGGGAGCAATCAGCCCCAGCATTTT
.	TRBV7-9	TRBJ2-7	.	CASSSPFLGEQYF	TGTGCCAGCAGCTCCCCTTTCCTGGGCGAGCAGTACTTC
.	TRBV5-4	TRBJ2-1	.	CASSRPSGTSYNEQFF	TGTGCCAGCAGCCGACCCAGCGGAACTTCCTACAATGAGCAGTTCTTC
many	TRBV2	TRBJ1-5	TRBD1	CASIRDRAEPQHF	TGTGCCAGCATCCGGGACAGGGCTGAGCCCCAGCATTTT
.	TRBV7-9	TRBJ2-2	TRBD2	CASSRDYVTGELFF	TGTGCCAGCAGCCGGGACTACGTCACCGGGGAGCTGTTTTTT
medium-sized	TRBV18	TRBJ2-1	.	CASSPLISNEQFF	TGTGCCAGCTCACCACTTATCAGCAATGAGCAGTTCTTC
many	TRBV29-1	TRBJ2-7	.	CSVGLTSYEQYF	TGCAGCGTAGGACTGACCTCCTACGAGCAGTACTTC
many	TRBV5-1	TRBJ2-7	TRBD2	CASSLDGRVSYEQYF	TGCGCCAGCAGCTTGGACGGGAGGGTCTCCTACGAGCAGTACTTC
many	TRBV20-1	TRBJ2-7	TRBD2	CSARALGLAGPYGQYF	TGCAGTGCTAGAGCCCTGGGGCTAGCGGGACCTTACGGGCAGTACTTC
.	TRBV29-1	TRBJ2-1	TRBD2	CSVGGRATYNEQFF	TGCAGCGTAGGCGGGAGGGCCACCTACAATGAGCAGTTCTTC
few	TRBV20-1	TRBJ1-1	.	CSAGGGRNTEAFF	TGCAGTGCTGGGGGGGGTAGGAACACTGAAGCTTTCTTT
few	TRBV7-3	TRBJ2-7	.	CASSLKGNSYEQYF	TGTGCCAGCAGCTTAAAAGGGAACTCCTACGAGCAGTACTTC
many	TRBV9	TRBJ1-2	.	CASSRPAWIPLYGYTF	TGTGCCAGCAGCCGACCTGCTTGGATACCGCTCTATGGCTACACCTTC
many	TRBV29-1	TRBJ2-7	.	CSVGRSRGPPYEQYF	TGCAGCGTTGGTAGGTCCAGGGGCCCCCCCTACGAGCAGTACTTC
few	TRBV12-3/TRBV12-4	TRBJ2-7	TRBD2	CASSRLAGAYEQYF	TGTGCCAGCAGTCGACTAGCGGGAGCCTACGAGCAGTACTTC
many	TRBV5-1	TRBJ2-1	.	CASSTRANEQFF	TGCGCCAGCAGCACCAGGGCCAATGAGCAGTTCTTC
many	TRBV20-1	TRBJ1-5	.	CSASWPEGIQPQHF	TGCAGTGCTAGTTGGCCTGAGGGGATTCAGCCCCAGCATTTT
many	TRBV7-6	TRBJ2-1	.	CASSLMGSDEQFF	TGTGCCAGCAGCTTAATGGGGTCGGATGAGCAGTTCTTC
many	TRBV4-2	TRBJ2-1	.	CASSPEYPANNEQFF	TGTGCCAGCAGCCCCGAGTATCCGGCGAACAATGAGCAGTTCTTC
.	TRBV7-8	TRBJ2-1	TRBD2	CASREGDSYNEQFF	TGTGCCAGCCGGGAGGGGGACTCCTACAATGAGCAGTTCTTC
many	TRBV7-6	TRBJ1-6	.	CASSPQGSSYNSPLHF	TGTGCCAGCAGCCCCCAGGGGAGCTCCTATAATTCACCCCTCCACTTT
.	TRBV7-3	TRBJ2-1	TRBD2	CASSQTSEVYNEQFF	TGTGCCAGCAGCCAAACTAGCGAGGTCTACAATGAGCAGTTCTTC
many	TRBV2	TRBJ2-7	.	CASSEAPAYEQYF	TGTGCCAGCAGTGAGGCCCCAGCCTACGAGCAGTACTTC
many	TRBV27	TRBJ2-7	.	CASSPGDSRTYEQYF	TGTGCCAGCAGTCCCGGGGACTCTAGGACCTACGAGCAGTACTTC
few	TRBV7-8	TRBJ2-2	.	CASKAWRETGELFF	TGTGCCAGCAAGGCCTGGCGAGAAACCGGGGAGCTGTTTTTT
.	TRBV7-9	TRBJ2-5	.	CASSHLNQETQYF	TGTGCCAGCAGCCACCTCAACCAAGAGACCCAGTACTTC
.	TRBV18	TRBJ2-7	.	CASSPRQGQDEQYF	TGTGCCAGCTCACCGAGGCAGGGGCAGGACGAGCAGTACTTC
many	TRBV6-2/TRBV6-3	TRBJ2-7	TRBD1	CASSGTGGDSSYEQYF	TGTGCCAGCAGCGGGACAGGAGGGGATTCCTCCTACGAGCAGTACTTC
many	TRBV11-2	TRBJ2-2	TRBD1	CASNDGQGGTGELFF	TGTGCCAGCAACGATGGACAGGGCGGCACCGGGGAGCTGTTTTTT
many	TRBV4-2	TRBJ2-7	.	CASSQETGLPQQYF	TGTGCCAGCAGCCAAGAAACGGGGCTACCTCAGCAGTACTTC
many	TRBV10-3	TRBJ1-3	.	CAISSRGSGNTIYF	TGTGCCATCAGTAGTAGAGGCTCTGGAAACACCATATATTTT
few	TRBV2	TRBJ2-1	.	CASSESLGDNEQFF	TGTGCCAGCAGTGAATCCCTGGGTGACAATGAGCAGTTCTTC
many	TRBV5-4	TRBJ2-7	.	CASSLDRYEQYF	TGTGCCAGCAGCCTCGACAGGTACGAGCAGTACTTC
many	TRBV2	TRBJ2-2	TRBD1	CASSPGTGLGRELFF	TGTGCCAGCAGCCCCGGGACAGGGCTCGGGAGGGAGCTGTTTTTT
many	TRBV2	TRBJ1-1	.	CASSSPGLGTEAFF	TGTGCCAGCAGTTCACCGGGACTGGGGACTGAAGCTTTCTTT
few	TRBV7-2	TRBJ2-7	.	CASSSRDSSYEQYF	TGTGCCAGCAGCTCTAGGGACTCATCCTACGAGCAGTACTTC
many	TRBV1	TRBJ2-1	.	CTSSRTDRPGEQFF	TGCACCAGCAGCCGAACGGACAGGCCCGGGGAGCAGTTCTTC
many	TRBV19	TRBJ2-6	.	CASSDGGRGAGANVLTF	TGTGCCAGTAGTGACGGCGGCAGGGGGGCTGGGGCCAACGTCCTGACTTTC
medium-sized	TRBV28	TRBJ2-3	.	CASSLFEGSTDTQYF	TGTGCCAGCAGTTTATTTGAGGGGAGCACAGATACGCAGTATTTT
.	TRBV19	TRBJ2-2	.	CASSKGVGELFF	TGTGCCAGTAGTAAGGGCGTAGGGGAGCTGTTTTTT
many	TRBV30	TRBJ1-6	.	CASRFQGNSPLHF	TGTGCCTCGAGATTTCAGGGGAATTCACCCCTCCACTTT